Given below is one T cell receptor beta chain in context. The antigen is undetermined. This sample was taken from a study of PD-1 blockade in classical Hodgkin lymphoma. Time point noted: newly diagnosed, previously untreated cHL patient sample. Libraries were prepared by immunoSEQ multiplex PCR; TCRdb keeps only in-frame clonotypes and omits some of them. The table shows around 25,000 clones, with around 94% occurring only once. Study-wide points: Baseline TCR diversity was reportedly lower in newly diagnosed patients than healthy donors.

The source of this sequence is a human donor with classical Hodgkin lymphoma. The specimen sequenced was peripheral blood mononuclear cells (PBMCs).

CDR3 sequence reads: CASSLEPGGHTEAFF. CDR3 DNA: TGCGCCAGCAGCTTAGAGCCAGGGGGCCACACTGAAGCTTTCTTT. This chain joins TRBV5-1 and TRBJ1-1; 8 bases line up with TRBD1. The CDR3 runs 15 residues. Trimming cost V 2 bases and J 3 bases; bases outside gene matches: 6. Germline V gene lookup returns CDR1 SGHRS and CDR2 YFSETQ. The whole variable domain, filled in from reference TRBV5-1 and TRBJ1-1, reads KAGVTQTPRYLIKTRGQQVTLSCSPISGHRSVSWYQQTPGQGLQFLFEYFSETQRNKGNFPGRFSGRQFSNSRSEMNVSTLELGDSALYLCASSLEPGGHTEAFFGQGTRLTVV.